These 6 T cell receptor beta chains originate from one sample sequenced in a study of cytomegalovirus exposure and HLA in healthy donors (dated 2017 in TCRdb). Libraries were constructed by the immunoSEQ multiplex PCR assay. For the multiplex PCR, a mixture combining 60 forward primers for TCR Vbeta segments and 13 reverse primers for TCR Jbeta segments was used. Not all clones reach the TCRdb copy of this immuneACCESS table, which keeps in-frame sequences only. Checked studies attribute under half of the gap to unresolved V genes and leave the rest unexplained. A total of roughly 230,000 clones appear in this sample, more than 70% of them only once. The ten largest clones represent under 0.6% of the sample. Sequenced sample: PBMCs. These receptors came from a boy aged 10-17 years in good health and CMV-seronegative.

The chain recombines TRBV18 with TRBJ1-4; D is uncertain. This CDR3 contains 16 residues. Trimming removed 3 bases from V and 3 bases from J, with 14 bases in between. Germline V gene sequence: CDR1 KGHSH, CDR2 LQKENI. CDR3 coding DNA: TGTGCCAGCTCACCCTCCTACGGTGCACCTAATGAAAAACTGTTTTTT. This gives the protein CASSPSYGAPNEKLFF.

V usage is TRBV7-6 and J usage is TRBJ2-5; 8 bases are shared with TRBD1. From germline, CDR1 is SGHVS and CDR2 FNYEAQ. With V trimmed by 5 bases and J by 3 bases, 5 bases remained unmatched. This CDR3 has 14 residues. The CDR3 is CASSPPTGEETQYF. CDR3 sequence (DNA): TGTGCCAGCAGCCCCCCGACAGGGGAAGAGACCCAGTACTTC.

DNA of the CDR3: TGTGCCAGCAGCAAAAGGTTGTGGACTAGTGGGATGTCCTACGAGCAGTACTTC. This gives the protein CASSKRLWTSGMSYEQYF. V usage is TRBV21-1 and J usage is TRBJ2-7; the tabulated D call, TRBD2, remains unverified against the DNA. TRBV21-1 is an annotated pseudogene. CDR3 length: 18 amino acids.

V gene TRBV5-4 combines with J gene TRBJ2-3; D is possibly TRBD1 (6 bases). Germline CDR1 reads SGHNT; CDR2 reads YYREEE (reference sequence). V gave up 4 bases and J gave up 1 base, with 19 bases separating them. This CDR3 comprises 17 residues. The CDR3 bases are TGTGCCAGCAGCCCACCCCACACAGGGATCGGCACAGATACGCAGTATTTT. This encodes CASSPPHTGIGTDTQYF.

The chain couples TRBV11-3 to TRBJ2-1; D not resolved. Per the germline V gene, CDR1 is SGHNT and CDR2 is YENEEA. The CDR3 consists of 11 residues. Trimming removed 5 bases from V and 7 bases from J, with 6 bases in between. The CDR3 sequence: CASSLANEQFF. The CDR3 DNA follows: TGTGCCAGCAGCCTGGCTAATGAGCAGTTCTTC.

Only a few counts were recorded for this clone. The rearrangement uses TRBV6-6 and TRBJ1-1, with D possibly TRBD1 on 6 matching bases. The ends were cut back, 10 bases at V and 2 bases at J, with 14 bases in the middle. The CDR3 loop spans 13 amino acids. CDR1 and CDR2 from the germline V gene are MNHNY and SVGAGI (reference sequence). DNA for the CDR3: TGTGCCACCACATCAGGGGTTAACACTGAAGCTTTCTTT. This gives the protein CATTSGVNTEAFF.